Below, 16 T cell receptor beta chains from the same sample are listed, as sequenced in a study of identical twins. MiXCR, applied by TCRdb to the 5' RACE reads, yields one record per CDR3 protein. The table has 690,000 or so distinct CDR3 sequences, 5.5% to 6.5% seen once. The sequenced sample consisted of naive T cells sorted from blood. These receptors came from a young man in good health.

There are many counts of this clonotype. V and J are TRBV5-6 and TRBJ2-1; perhaps TRBD2 as D (6 bases). There are 13 residues in the CDR3. The V end lost 6 bases, the J end lost 8 bases, and 15 bases lay between the germline ends. Germline-derived CDR1 and CDR2 are SGHDT and YYEEEE. The CDR3 loop is CASTGAGFDEQFF. The CDR3 DNA is TGTGCCAGCACCGGTGCGGGATTCGATGAGCAGTTCTTC. Full variable domain (missing parts from reference TRBV5-6 and TRBJ2-1): DAGVTQSPTHLIKTRGQQVTLRCSPKSGHDTVSWYQQALGQGPQFIFQYYEEEERQRGNFPDRFSGHQFPNYSSELNVNALLLGDSALYLCASTGAGFDEQFFGPGTRLTVL.

This clonotype was found a few times. The chain links TRBV5-1 to TRBJ2-3; TRBD2 might be the D (5 bases). CDR1 is SGHRS and CDR2 is YFSETQ in the germline V gene. The CDR3 has 16 amino acids. Trimming took 4 bases from V and 0 from J, leaving 15 bases between them. The CDR3 DNA is TGCGCCAGCAGCCCGACCTGGGGAGCAAGCACAGATACGCAGTATTTT. Translated, it gives CASSPTWGASTDTQYF.

At least ten counts were recorded for this clonotype. The V gene is TRBV5-1, the J gene TRBJ2-6, with D hard to call. Germline CDR1 is SGHRS and CDR2 is YFSETQ. This CDR3 comprises 15 residues. Trimming stripped 4 bases from V and 3 bases from J, with 11 bases between. Here the CDR3 reads CASSANLIGANVLTF. In DNA, the CDR3 is TGCGCCAGCAGCGCAAACTTAATTGGGGCCAACGTCCTGACTTTC.

This clonotype was observed a handful of times. The V and J genes are TRBV28 and TRBJ2-1; 12 bases fit TRBD2. The ends lost 6 bases at V and 7 bases at J; junction bases unmatched: 7. CDR1 and CDR2 from the germline V gene are MDHEN and SYDVKM. CDR3 length equals 15 residues. The CDR3 here is CASSLTSGSQNEQFF. The DNA of the CDR3 is TGTGCCAGCAGCCTGACTAGCGGGAGTCAAAATGAGCAGTTCTTC.

This clonotype appeared many times. This rearrangement joins TRBV12-3 or TRBV12-4 to TRBJ2-1, with 7 bases aligning to TRBD2. CDR3 size: 15 residues. Germline trimming cut 2 bases from V and 2 bases from J; bases unmatched to any gene: 3. The CDR3 loop reads CASSLKRGTYNEQFF. CDR3 in DNA: TGTGCCAGCAGTTTAAAGCGGGGAACCTACAATGAGCAGTTCTTC.

This clonotype showed up many times. The chain carries TRBV27 and TRBJ2-5; 8 nucleotides agree with TRBD1. The CDR3 is 16 residues long. In germline, CDR1 is MNHEY, CDR2 SMNVEV (reference sequence). The V and J ends lost 6 bases and 4 bases, in that order; junction bases with no gene match: 13. The DNA for the CDR3 is TGTGCCAGCAGAAATTTCGGACAGGGTTTGCCAGAGACCCAGTACTTC. Protein: CASRNFGQGLPETQYF.

This clonotype was seen more than once but under ten times. The chain carries TRBV11-2 and TRBJ2-1; 9 positions agree with TRBD2. CDR3 length: 19 amino acids. Per germline, CDR1 SGHAT and CDR2 FQNNGV. J was trimmed by 8 bases and V by 5 bases; bases with no gene match: 22. CDR3 in amino acids: CASSPYPMGASGMWHEQFF. The DNA for the CDR3 is TGTGCCAGCAGCCCCTACCCCATGGGCGCTAGCGGGATGTGGCATGAGCAGTTCTTC. The variable domain in full, completed from reference TRBV11-2 and TRBJ2-1, reads EAGVAQSPRYKIIEKRQSVAFWCNPISGHATLYWYQQILGQGPKLLIQFQNNGVVDDSQLPKDRFSAERLKGVDSTLKIQPAKLEDSAVYLCASSPYPMGASGMWHEQFFGPGTRLTVL.

V usage is TRBV7-2 and J usage is TRBJ2-2; D may match TRBD1 or TRBD2 (6 bases each). The germline gives CDR1 SGHTA, CDR2 FQGNSA. V shed 0 bases and J shed 15 bases, with 26 bases lying between them. This CDR3 has 17 amino acids. CDR3 sequence reads: CASSLAAWGARSHFMFF. The CDR3 nucleotides read TGTGCCAGCAGCTTAGCGGCGTGGGGGGCCCGGAGTCATTTTATGTTTTTT.

Ten or more counts support this clonotype. The gene calls are TRBV4-3 and TRBJ2-3; possible D gene TRBD2, 5 bases. From germline, CDR1 is LGHNA and CDR2 YSLEER. The CDR3 totals 15 residues. V was clipped by 3 bases and J by 1 base, with 11 bases between them. CDR3: CASSQVLAGTDTQYF. CDR3 sequence (DNA): TGCGCCAGCAGCCAGGTCCTAGCTGGCACAGATACGCAGTATTTT.

This clonotype came up a few times. V gene TRBV20-1 combines with J gene TRBJ1-6; 7 bases are shared with TRBD1. Germline V lookup: CDR1 DFQATT, CDR2 SNEGSKA (reference sequence). V was clipped by 1 base and J by 4 bases; unmatched bases: 4. The CDR3 has 15 residues. The CDR3 DNA reads as TGCAGTGCTAGAGCCCCGGGACAGTATAATTCACCCCTCCACTTT. Encoded protein: CSARAPGQYNSPLHF.

This clonotype was detected a few times. The rearrangement joins TRBV28 to TRBJ2-7, with 8 bases lining up with TRBD2. With V trimmed by 6 bases and J by 2 bases, 9 bases remained unmatched. Germline CDR1 MDHEN, CDR2 SYDVKM. The CDR3 covers 15 residues. CDR3 in amino acids: CASSHNSGVTYEQYF. DNA for the CDR3: TGTGCCAGCAGCCATAATAGCGGGGTTACCTACGAGCAGTACTTC.

This clonotype has a handful of counts. V is TRBV20-1 and J is TRBJ1-1; 7 bases are shared with TRBD1. V was clipped by 0 bases and J by 2 bases; unmatched bases: 9. From germline, CDR1 is DFQATT and CDR2 SNEGSKA (reference sequence). This CDR3 has 16 residues. Written as DNA, the CDR3 is TGCAGTGCTAGAGAAATGGGGGTAGGGGGCAACACTGAAGCTTTCTTT. Protein product: CSAREMGVGGNTEAFF.

This chain uses TRBV7-9 with TRBJ2-3; TRBD2 agrees at 8 bases. Germline CDR1 is SEHNR and CDR2 is FQNEAQ (reference sequence). This CDR3 has 15 residues. After removal of 11 bases from V and 5 bases from J, the junction contained 15 bases not matched to a gene. CDR3 sequence reads: CAEGPSGRKGDTQYF. CDR3 nucleotide sequence: TGTGCCGAGGGGCCTAGCGGGCGGAAAGGAGATACGCAGTATTTT.

The V call is TRBV28, the J call TRBJ2-3; 8 positions agree with TRBD2. The V gene end was trimmed by 6 bases and the J gene end by 2 bases; junction bases not matched to a gene: 4. The CDR3 covers 14 residues. Germline CDR1 and CDR2: MDHEN and SYDVKM. The DNA of the CDR3 is TGTGCCAGCAGCGCAGCGGGAGCCACAGATACGCAGTATTTT. It is translated as CASSAAGATDTQYF.

CDR3 sequence reads: CATGRLNTGELFF. CDR3 nucleotides: TGTGCCACCGGACGTCTCAACACCGGGGAGCTGTTTTTT. The chain employs TRBV14 and TRBJ2-2; D call uncertain. From germline, CDR1 is SGHDN and CDR2 FVKESK. Deletions cut 10 bases from V and 2 bases from J, with 11 bases between. This CDR3 comprises 13 residues.

This clonotype has at least ten counts. V gene TRBV7-3 combines with J gene TRBJ2-2, with unresolved D. This CDR3 is built from 13 residues. Trimming stripped 0 bases from V and 7 bases from J, with 6 bases between. CDR1 is SGHTA, CDR2 FQGTGA, per germline. The DNA for the CDR3 is TGTGCCAGCAGCTTAACAGGGAACGGGGAGCTGTTTTTT. This codes for CASSLTGNGELFF.